This TCR beta chain appears in the sequencing data of a study of T cell repertoires in cytomegalovirus infection. TCRdb re-called the reads through MiXCR, storing one row per CDR3 protein. Here the sample spans more than 300,000 distinct CDR3 sequences, about 35% being singletons. The CDR3 spans 12 residues. The V end was cut by 8 bases, the J end by 5 bases, with 12 bases between. The germline gives CDR1 MNHEY, CDR2 SVGEGT. Note on this clonotype: Its target is not known.

This sequence joins TRBV6-2 or TRBV6-3 and TRBJ1-1; D unclear. The specimen comprised cultured PBMCs, sampled from culture after CMV antigen stimulation. This TCR was sampled from a human donor in good health (CMV status not recorded). Some clones in this sample may be carry-over from other donors' samples. CDR3 bases: TGTGCCAGCGAGGACGCGAGGACTGAAGCTTTCTTT. Translated, it gives CASEDARTEAFF.